This TCR beta chain was obtained from a study of OX40 agonist ivuxolimab in advanced cancers. For the study in its entirety: Ivuxolimab, which targeted the costimulatory receptor OX40 (CD134), was an agonistic, fully human IgG2 monoclonal antibody. Intravenous ivuxolimab was administered to patients every 2 weeks at six dose levels: 0.01, 0.1, 0.3, 1.5, 3 and 10 mg/kg. Of the roughly 52 dose-escalation patients, hepatocellular carcinoma was present in approximately 20, melanoma in about 15, renal cell carcinoma in 9 and head and neck cancer in 9. The dose-escalation cohort was 80% to 90% male with a mean age of roughly 62 years, ranging from roughly 23 to 90. Patients were allowed to have had prior anti-PD-1, anti-PD-L1 or anti-CTLA-4 therapy, and more than 35% of the dose-escalation patients had been treated with checkpoint inhibitors. Three dose-escalation patients achieved partial responses, one with hepatocellular carcinoma and two with cutaneous melanoma. The purpose of peripheral TCRbeta sequencing was to test whether ivuxolimab changed TCR sequence diversity and led to clonal T-cell expansion. The paper describes the monotherapy dose-escalation part (N ≈ 52 patients) of the phase I trial of ivuxolimab. Study-wide findings and limitations: Low levels of normalized T-cell clonal expansion were also shown by some nonresponding patients. After ivuxolimab, CD8+ T cells had more expanded clones than CD4+ T cells on average. Clonal expansion of both CD4+ and CD8+ blood T cells was observed from baseline to week 6 at doses 0.1 to 3.0 mg/kg. In the 0.1-3.0 mg/kg groups, partial responders had among the lowest normalized peripheral clonal expansion, particularly in CD8+ T cells. Antigen specificity was not determined for the clonally expanded peripheral T cells.

Patients with a history of autoimmune disease or receiving systemic immunosuppression were excluded from the trial. Peripheral blood for TCR sequencing was collected from all dose cohorts at baseline, on cycle 4 day 1, and on cycle 7 day 1. The samples were taken from a phase I, first-in-human, multicenter, open-label dose-escalation trial of ivuxolimab. Adults with locally advanced or metastatic melanoma, renal cell carcinoma, hepatocellular carcinoma or head and neck squamous cell carcinoma were enrolled in the trial. Before TCR sequencing, CD4+ T cells and CD8+ T cells from peripheral blood were sorted into separate populations. For sequencing of the TCRbeta CDR3 region, genomic DNA was extracted from the sorted cells. The immunoSEQ Assay was used for sequencing of TCRbeta CDR3 regions. The table was pulled from immuneACCESS by TCRdb, which kept in-frame rearrangements only. Such tables lose some clones; where checked, under half of the loss comes from unresolved V genes, and the rest has no known cause. The sample yields roughly 80,000 clones; over 65% were counted once. The top ten clonotypes cover approximately 0.78% of the sample.

Worth noting for this clone: This receptor's antigen is unknown. No clone much larger than this one lies a single base away; base qualities are absent.

V sheds 1 base and J sheds 6 bases, leaving 13 bases between their ends. The cysteine opens and the phenylalanine closes a CDR3 of 15 amino acids. CDR3 DNA only is kept here, 45 bases in frame from base 1. In the germline V gene, CDR1 corresponds to SGHRS and CDR2 to YFSETQ. This clonotype was obtained from an adult with an advanced solid tumor such as melanoma, head and neck, liver or kidney cancer. The sample in question was CD4+ or CD8+ T cells sorted from blood, obtained in a trial of the OX40 agonist ivuxolimab. The chain links TRBV5-1 with TRBJ1-4; possibly the D gene is TRBD1, per 5 matching bases. The CDR3 in this case is CASSLLGGDYEKLFF. The DNA sequence reads TGCGCCAGCAGCTTGCTTGGGGGGGATTATGAAAAACTGTTTTTT.